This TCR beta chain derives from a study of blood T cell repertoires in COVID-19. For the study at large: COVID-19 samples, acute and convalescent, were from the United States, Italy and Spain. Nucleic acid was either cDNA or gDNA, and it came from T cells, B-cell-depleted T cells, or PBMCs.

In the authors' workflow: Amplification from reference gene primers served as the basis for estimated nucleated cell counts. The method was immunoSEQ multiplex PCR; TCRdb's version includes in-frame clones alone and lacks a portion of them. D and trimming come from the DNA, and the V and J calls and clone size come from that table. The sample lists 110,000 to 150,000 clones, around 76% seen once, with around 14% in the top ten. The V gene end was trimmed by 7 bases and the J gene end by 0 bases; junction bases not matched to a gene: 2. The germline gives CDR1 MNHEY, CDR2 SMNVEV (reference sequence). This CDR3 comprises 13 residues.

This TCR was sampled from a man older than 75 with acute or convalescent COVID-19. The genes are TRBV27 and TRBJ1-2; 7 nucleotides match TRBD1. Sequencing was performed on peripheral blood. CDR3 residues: CASKQGSNYGYTF. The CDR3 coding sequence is TGTGCCAGCAAACAGGGGTCTAACTATGGCTACACCTTC.